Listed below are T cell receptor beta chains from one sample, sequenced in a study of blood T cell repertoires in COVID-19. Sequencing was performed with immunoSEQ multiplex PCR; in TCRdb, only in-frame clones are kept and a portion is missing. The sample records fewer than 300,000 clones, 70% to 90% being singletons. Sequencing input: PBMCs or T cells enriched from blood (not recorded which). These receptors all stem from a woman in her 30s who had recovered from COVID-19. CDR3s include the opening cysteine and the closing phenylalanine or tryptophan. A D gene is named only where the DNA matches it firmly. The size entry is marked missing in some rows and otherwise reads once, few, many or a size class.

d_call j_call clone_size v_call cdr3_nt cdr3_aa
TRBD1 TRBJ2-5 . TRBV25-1 TGTGCCAGCAGTGAAGGGTTAGGGACAGGGGGACGCGAGACCCAGTACTTC CASSEGLGTGGRETQYF
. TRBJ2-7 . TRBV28 TGTGCCAGCACTTCATTGGCCGGGGATCTATACGAGCAGTACTTC CASTSLAGDLYEQYF
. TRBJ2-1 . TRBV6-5 TGTGCCAGCAGTTACTCACCTCCAGGGTCTCAGCAGTTCTTC CASSYSPPGSQQFF
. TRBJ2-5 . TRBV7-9 TGTGCCAGCAGCTTCGGAGAGACCCAGTACTTC CASSFGETQYF
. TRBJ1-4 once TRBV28 TGTGCCAGCAGTTTTTATCTGACAGCAACTAATGAAAAACTGTTTTTT CASSFYLTATNEKLFF
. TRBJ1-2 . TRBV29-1 TGCAGCGTTGTAACAGCAACTAACTATGGCTACACCTTC CSVVTATNYGYTF
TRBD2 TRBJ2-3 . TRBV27 TGTGCCAGCAGTTTAAGAGCGGGGTTTACAGATACGCAGTATTTT CASSLRAGFTDTQYF
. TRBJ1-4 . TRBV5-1 TGCGCCAGCAGCTTGGGACAGAATGAAAAACTGTTTTTT CASSLGQNEKLFF
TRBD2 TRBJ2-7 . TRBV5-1 TGCGCCAGCAGCCCGGAGGCGGGGGCCTACGAGCAGTACTTC CASSPEAGAYEQYF
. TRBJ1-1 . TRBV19 TGTGCCAGTACAGACCACGAGGACACTGAAGCTTTCTTT CASTDHEDTEAFF
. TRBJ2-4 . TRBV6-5 TGTGCCAGCAGCCCCCTGGATGGAGGGGACATTCAGTACTTC CASSPLDGGDIQYF
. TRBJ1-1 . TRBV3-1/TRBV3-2 TGTGCCAGCAGCCAAGGCGGGGCCGGAGGGACTGAAGCTTTCTTT CASSQGGAGGTEAFF
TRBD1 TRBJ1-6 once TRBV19 TGTGCCAGTAGTACCGCTTTGGGACAGCCTTATTCACCCCTCCACTTT CASSTALGQPYSPLHF
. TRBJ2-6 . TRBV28 TGTGCCAGCAGCCCCACAGGGTTCTCCTCTGGGGCCAACGTCCTGACTTTC CASSPTGFSSGANVLTF
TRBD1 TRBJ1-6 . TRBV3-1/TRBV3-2 TGTGCCAGCAGCTTATCTGGGACAGGGAAAAAGGCCCTCCACTTT CASSLSGTGKKALHF
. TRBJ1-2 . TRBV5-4 TGTGCCAGCAGCTTAGAGACACGGAAAAACTATGGCTACACCTTC CASSLETRKNYGYTF
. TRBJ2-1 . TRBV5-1 TGCGCCAGCAGCCTAAGGAGACTAGTTTTAGATGAGCAGTTCTTC CASSLRRLVLDEQFF
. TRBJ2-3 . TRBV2 TGTGCCAGCAGTTTAGAGGTTACGCAGTATTTT CASSLEVTQYF
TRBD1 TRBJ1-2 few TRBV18 TGTGCCAGCTCACTGGACAGGGACTATGGCTACACCTTC CASSLDRDYGYTF
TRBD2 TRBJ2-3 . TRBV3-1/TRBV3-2 TGTGCCAGCAGCCAGCGGACTAGCGGGGGGGCCGGTAGGGCCACAGATACGCAGTATTTT CASSQRTSGGAGRATDTQYF
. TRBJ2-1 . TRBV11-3 TGTGCCAGCAGCGCGGCACTACCAAATGAGCAGTTCTTC CASSAALPNEQFF